This entry concerns a single T cell receptor (beta chain). TCRdb keeps only in-frame clones here, not all; method: immunoSEQ multiplex PCR. The table has about 210,000 clones, about three quarters seen once. The data belong to a study of blood T cell repertoires in COVID-19. The overall study: Samples taken during acute and convalescent COVID-19 were collected in the United States, Italy and Spain. PBMCs, B-cell-depleted T cells, or T cells were the source of the cDNA or gDNA that made up the material.

The TCR was taken from a woman aged 70 to 79 with acute or convalescent COVID-19. The source material was peripheral blood.

The CDR3 DNA is TGTGCCAGCAGCCAAGGTAGCGAAGCAGATACGCAGTATTTT. This encodes CASSQGSEADTQYF. This chain connects TRBV3-1 (or the pseudogene TRBV3-2) to TRBJ2-3; a weak D match, TRBD2 (5 bases). Per the germline V gene, CDR1 is LGHDT and CDR2 is YNNKEL (reference sequence). V lost 1 base and J 4 bases, leaving 9 bases between the germline ends. The CDR3 covers 14 residues.